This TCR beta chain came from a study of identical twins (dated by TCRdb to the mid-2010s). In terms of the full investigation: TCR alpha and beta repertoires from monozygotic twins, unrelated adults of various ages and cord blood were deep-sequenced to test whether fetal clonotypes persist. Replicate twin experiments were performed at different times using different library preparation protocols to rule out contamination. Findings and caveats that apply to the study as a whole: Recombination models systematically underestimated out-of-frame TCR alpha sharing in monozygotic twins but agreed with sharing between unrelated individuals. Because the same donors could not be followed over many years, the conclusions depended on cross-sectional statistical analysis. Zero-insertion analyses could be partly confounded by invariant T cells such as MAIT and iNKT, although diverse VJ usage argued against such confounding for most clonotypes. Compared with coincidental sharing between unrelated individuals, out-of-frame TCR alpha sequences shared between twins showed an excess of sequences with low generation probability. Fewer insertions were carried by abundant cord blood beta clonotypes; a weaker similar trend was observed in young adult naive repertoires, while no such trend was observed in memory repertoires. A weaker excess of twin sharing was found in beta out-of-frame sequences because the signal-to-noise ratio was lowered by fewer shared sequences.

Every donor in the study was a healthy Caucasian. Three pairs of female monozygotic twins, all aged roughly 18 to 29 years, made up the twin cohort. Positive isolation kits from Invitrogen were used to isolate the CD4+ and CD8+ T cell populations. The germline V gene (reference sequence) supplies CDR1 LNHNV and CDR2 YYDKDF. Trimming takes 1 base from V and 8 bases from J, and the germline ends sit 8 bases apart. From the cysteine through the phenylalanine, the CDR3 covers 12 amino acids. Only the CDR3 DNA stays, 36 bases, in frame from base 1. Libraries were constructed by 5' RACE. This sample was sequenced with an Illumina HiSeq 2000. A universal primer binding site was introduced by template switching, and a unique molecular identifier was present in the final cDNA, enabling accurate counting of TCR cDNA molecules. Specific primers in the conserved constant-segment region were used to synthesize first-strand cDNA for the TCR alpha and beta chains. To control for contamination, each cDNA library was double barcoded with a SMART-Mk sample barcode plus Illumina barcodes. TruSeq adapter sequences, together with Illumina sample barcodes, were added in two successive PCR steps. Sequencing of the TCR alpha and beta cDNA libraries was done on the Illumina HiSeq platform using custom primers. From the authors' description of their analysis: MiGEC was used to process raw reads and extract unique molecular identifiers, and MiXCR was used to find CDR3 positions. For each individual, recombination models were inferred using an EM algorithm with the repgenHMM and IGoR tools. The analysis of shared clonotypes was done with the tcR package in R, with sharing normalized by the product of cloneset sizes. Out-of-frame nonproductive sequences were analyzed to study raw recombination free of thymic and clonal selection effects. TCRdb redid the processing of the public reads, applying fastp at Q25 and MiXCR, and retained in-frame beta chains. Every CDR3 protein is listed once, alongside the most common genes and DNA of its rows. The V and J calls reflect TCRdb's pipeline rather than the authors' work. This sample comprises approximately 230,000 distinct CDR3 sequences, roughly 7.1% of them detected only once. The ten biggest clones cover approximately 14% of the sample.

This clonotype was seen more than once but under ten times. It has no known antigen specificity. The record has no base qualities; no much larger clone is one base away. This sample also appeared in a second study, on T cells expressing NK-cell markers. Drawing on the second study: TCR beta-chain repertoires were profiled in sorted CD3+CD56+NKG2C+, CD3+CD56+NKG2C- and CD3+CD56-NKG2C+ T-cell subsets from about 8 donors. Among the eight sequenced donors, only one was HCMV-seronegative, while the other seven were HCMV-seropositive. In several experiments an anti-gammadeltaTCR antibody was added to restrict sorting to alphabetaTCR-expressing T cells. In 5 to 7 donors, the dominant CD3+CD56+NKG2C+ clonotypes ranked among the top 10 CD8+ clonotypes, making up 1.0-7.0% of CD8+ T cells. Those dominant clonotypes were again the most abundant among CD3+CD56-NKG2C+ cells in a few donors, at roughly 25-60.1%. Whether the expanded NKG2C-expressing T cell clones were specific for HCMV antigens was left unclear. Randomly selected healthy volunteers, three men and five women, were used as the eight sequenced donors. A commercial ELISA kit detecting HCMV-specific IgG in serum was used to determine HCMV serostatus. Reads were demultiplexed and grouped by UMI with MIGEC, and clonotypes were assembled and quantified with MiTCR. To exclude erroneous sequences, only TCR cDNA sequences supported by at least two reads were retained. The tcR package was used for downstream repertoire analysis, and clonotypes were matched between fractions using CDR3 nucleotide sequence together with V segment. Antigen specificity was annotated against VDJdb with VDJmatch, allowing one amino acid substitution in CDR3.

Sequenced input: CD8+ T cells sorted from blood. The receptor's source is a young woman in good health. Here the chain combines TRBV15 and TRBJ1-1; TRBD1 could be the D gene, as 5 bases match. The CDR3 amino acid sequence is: CATSRGDYEAFF. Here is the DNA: TGTGCCACCAGCAGAGGGGACTACGAAGCTTTCTTT. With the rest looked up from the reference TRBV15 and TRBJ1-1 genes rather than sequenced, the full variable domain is DAMVIQNPRYQVTQFGKPVTLSCSQTLNHNVMYWYQQKSSQAPKLLFHYYDKDFNNEADTPDNFQSRRPNTSFCFLDIRSPGLGDTAMYLCATSRGDYEAFFGQGTRLTVV.